A selection of T cell receptor beta chains follows, all from one sample in a study of T cells in Graves' hyperthyroidism and ophthalmopathy. TCRdb itself ran the multiplex PCR reads through MiXCR, one entry per CDR3 protein. The data show about 260,000 distinct CDR3 sequences, 20% to 25% seen once. Specimen: blood. The receptors here all came from a man between 35 and 55 years old with Graves' hyperthyroidism that later progressed to Graves' ophthalmopathy. Both conserved end residues are part of each CDR3. Each record gives: J gene, clone size, D gene, V gene, CDR3 length, CDR3 protein, CDR3 DNA. The D gene is left open where the match is weak. A row's size may be missing; if present it is once, few, many or a size class.

J gene: TRBJ2-7
clone size: many
D gene: TRBD1
V gene: TRBV12-3/TRBV12-4
CDR3 length: 14
CDR3 protein: CASSRDRADYEQYF
CDR3 DNA: TGTGCCAGCAGTAGGGACAGGGCTGACTACGAGCAGTACTTC

J gene: TRBJ2-7
clone size: few
D gene: TRBD2
V gene: TRBV12-3/TRBV12-4
CDR3 length: 17
CDR3 protein: CASSLATSGRGPYEQYF
CDR3 DNA: TGTGCCAGCAGTTTAGCGACTAGCGGGAGGGGCCCCTACGAGCAGTACTTC

J gene: TRBJ1-5
clone size: .
D gene: .
V gene: TRBV18
CDR3 length: 15
CDR3 protein: CASSPSGRNNQPQHF
CDR3 DNA: TGTGCCAGCTCACCGTCGGGCCGAAATAATCAGCCCCAGCATTTT

J gene: TRBJ2-7
clone size: many
D gene: TRBD1
V gene: TRBV5-1
CDR3 length: 14
CDR3 protein: CASKKGQGSYEQYF
CDR3 DNA: TGCGCCAGCAAAAAGGGACAGGGTTCCTACGAGCAGTACTTC

J gene: TRBJ2-2
clone size: many
D gene: .
V gene: TRBV30
CDR3 length: 15
CDR3 protein: CAWSPFGRDTGELFF
CDR3 DNA: TGTGCCTGGAGTCCCTTTGGGAGAGACACCGGGGAGCTGTTTTTT

J gene: TRBJ2-5
clone size: many
D gene: TRBD1
V gene: TRBV28
CDR3 length: 16
CDR3 protein: CASRPRTGRYQETQYF
CDR3 DNA: TGTGCCAGCAGACCAAGGACAGGCCGGTACCAAGAGACCCAGTACTTC

J gene: TRBJ2-7
clone size: many
D gene: TRBD1
V gene: TRBV28
CDR3 length: 15
CDR3 protein: CASSWTPDRGYEQYF
CDR3 DNA: TGTGCCAGCAGTTGGACACCGGACAGGGGCTACGAGCAGTACTTC

J gene: TRBJ1-1
clone size: .
D gene: .
V gene: TRBV6-2/TRBV6-3
CDR3 length: 14
CDR3 protein: CASRRGQSDTEAFF
CDR3 DNA: TGTGCCAGCAGGAGAGGACAATCCGACACTGAAGCTTTCTTT

J gene: TRBJ2-7
clone size: .
D gene: .
V gene: TRBV27
CDR3 length: 14
CDR3 protein: CASSLTPSSYEQYF
CDR3 DNA: TGTGCCAGCAGTTTAACTCCCAGCTCCTACGAGCAGTACTTC

J gene: TRBJ1-2
clone size: .
D gene: .
V gene: TRBV6-5
CDR3 length: 14
CDR3 protein: CASSYRQTNYGYTF
CDR3 DNA: TGTGCCAGCAGTTACCGACAAACTAACTATGGCTACACCTTC

J gene: TRBJ1-1
clone size: few
D gene: .
V gene: TRBV12-3/TRBV12-4
CDR3 length: 15
CDR3 protein: CASSLVPGGSSEAFF
CDR3 DNA: TGTGCCAGCAGTTTAGTACCGGGAGGAAGTTCTGAAGCTTTCTTT

J gene: TRBJ1-2
clone size: many
D gene: TRBD1
V gene: TRBV7-8
CDR3 length: 17
CDR3 protein: CASSLAGQGSSVYGYTF
CDR3 DNA: TGTGCCAGCAGCTTAGCGGGACAGGGGAGTAGTGTCTATGGCTACACCTTC

J gene: TRBJ2-1
clone size: once
D gene: .
V gene: TRBV6-2/TRBV6-3
CDR3 length: 14
CDR3 protein: CASSSRTEYNEQFF
CDR3 DNA: TGTGCCAGCAGTTCACGGACAGAGTACAATGAGCAGTTCTTC

J gene: TRBJ2-7
clone size: .
D gene: TRBD1
V gene: TRBV7-2
CDR3 length: 14
CDR3 protein: CASSRADRDGEQYF
CDR3 DNA: TGTGCCAGCAGCCGAGCGGACAGGGACGGAGAGCAGTACTTC

J gene: TRBJ2-5
clone size: many
D gene: .
V gene: TRBV9
CDR3 length: 12
CDR3 protein: CASSVDRETQYF
CDR3 DNA: TGTGCCAGCAGCGTAGATCGGGAGACCCAGTACTTC

J gene: TRBJ1-1
clone size: many
D gene: .
V gene: TRBV20-1
CDR3 length: 12
CDR3 protein: CSARGDTPEAFF
CDR3 DNA: TGCAGTGCTAGGGGGGACACCCCTGAAGCTTTCTTT

J gene: TRBJ2-7
clone size: many
D gene: TRBD2
V gene: TRBV20-1
CDR3 length: 17
CDR3 protein: CSARRGSSGAVRDEQYF
CDR3 DNA: TGCAGTGCTAGAAGGGGGAGTAGCGGGGCCGTTAGGGACGAGCAGTACTTC

J gene: TRBJ2-5
clone size: many
D gene: .
V gene: TRBV2
CDR3 length: 14
CDR3 protein: CASSDNQPQETQYF
CDR3 DNA: TGTGCCAGCAGTGATAATCAGCCCCAAGAGACCCAGTACTTC

J gene: TRBJ2-5
clone size: many
D gene: .
V gene: TRBV10-3
CDR3 length: 15
CDR3 protein: CAISESLTAQETQYF
CDR3 DNA: TGTGCCATCAGTGAGTCTTTGACAGCACAAGAGACCCAGTACTTC

J gene: TRBJ2-7
clone size: few
D gene: .
V gene: TRBV6-5
CDR3 length: 16
CDR3 protein: CASSYSPGSSGSEQYF
CDR3 DNA: TGTGCCAGCAGTTACTCGCCAGGCTCTTCGGGCAGCGAGCAGTACTTC

J gene: TRBJ2-7
clone size: .
D gene: .
V gene: TRBV14
CDR3 length: 15
CDR3 protein: CASSLAGRGLGEQYF
CDR3 DNA: TGTGCCAGCAGCCTAGCAGGACGTGGGCTGGGAGAGCAGTACTTC

J gene: TRBJ2-7
clone size: many
D gene: .
V gene: TRBV5-1
CDR3 length: 14
CDR3 protein: CASSLEVAHYEQYF
CDR3 DNA: TGCGCCAGCAGCTTGGAGGTCGCGCACTACGAGCAGTACTTC

J gene: TRBJ1-1
clone size: once
D gene: .
V gene: TRBV6-1
CDR3 length: 14
CDR3 protein: CASRNPLGGTEAFF
CDR3 DNA: TGTGCCAGCAGAAACCCCCTAGGGGGCACTGAAGCTTTCTTT

J gene: TRBJ2-7
clone size: .
D gene: .
V gene: TRBV28
CDR3 length: 14
CDR3 protein: CASSGSGTEDEQYF
CDR3 DNA: TGTGCCAGCAGCGGCTCCGGGACTGAGGACGAGCAGTACTTC

J gene: TRBJ2-2
clone size: .
D gene: .
V gene: TRBV7-2
CDR3 length: 14
CDR3 protein: CASSQDFNTGELFF
CDR3 DNA: TGTGCCAGCAGCCAAGATTTTAACACCGGGGAGCTGTTTTTT

J gene: TRBJ1-6
clone size: many
D gene: .
V gene: TRBV6-5
CDR3 length: 16
CDR3 protein: CASSYQDPNWGSPLHF
CDR3 DNA: TGTGCCAGCAGTTACCAGGACCCTAACTGGGGTTCACCCCTCCACTTT

J gene: TRBJ2-7
clone size: .
D gene: TRBD2
V gene: TRBV10-2
CDR3 length: 16
CDR3 protein: CASSPPLAGGPNEQYF
CDR3 DNA: TGCGCCAGCAGTCCCCCCCTAGCGGGAGGGCCCAACGAGCAGTACTTC

J gene: TRBJ2-5
clone size: many
D gene: .
V gene: TRBV10-3
CDR3 length: 15
CDR3 protein: CAISESRGGGETQYF
CDR3 DNA: TGTGCCATCAGTGAGTCGCGGGGTGGAGGAGAGACCCAGTACTTC

J gene: TRBJ1-1
clone size: many
D gene: .
V gene: TRBV5-8
CDR3 length: 15
CDR3 protein: CASSGGGGLNTEAFF
CDR3 DNA: TGTGCCAGCAGCGGAGGGGGGGGGCTGAACACTGAAGCTTTCTTT

J gene: TRBJ2-2
clone size: many
D gene: TRBD2
V gene: TRBV6-1
CDR3 length: 15
CDR3 protein: CASSEARAGAGELFF
CDR3 DNA: TGTGCCAGCAGTGAAGCGCGTGCGGGGGCCGGGGAGCTGTTTTTT

J gene: TRBJ2-5
clone size: many
D gene: .
V gene: TRBV12-3/TRBV12-4
CDR3 length: 13
CDR3 protein: CASSFGFQETQYF
CDR3 DNA: TGTGCCAGCAGTTTCGGGTTCCAAGAGACCCAGTACTTC

J gene: TRBJ1-1
clone size: many
D gene: TRBD1
V gene: TRBV5-1
CDR3 length: 13
CDR3 protein: CASSQGQGPRAFF
CDR3 DNA: TGCGCCAGCAGCCAAGGACAGGGCCCGCGAGCTTTCTTT

J gene: TRBJ2-7
clone size: few
D gene: .
V gene: TRBV20-1
CDR3 length: 13
CDR3 protein: CSARDLRAYEQYF
CDR3 DNA: TGCAGTGCTAGAGATCTTCGGGCCTACGAGCAGTACTTC

J gene: TRBJ2-7
clone size: many
D gene: .
V gene: TRBV14
CDR3 length: 14
CDR3 protein: CASSQFLLDHEQYF
CDR3 DNA: TGTGCCAGCAGCCAATTCCTACTAGACCACGAGCAGTACTTC

J gene: TRBJ1-1
clone size: many
D gene: .
V gene: TRBV6-1
CDR3 length: 13
CDR3 protein: CASLELINTEAFF
CDR3 DNA: TGTGCCAGCCTGGAACTCATTAACACTGAAGCTTTCTTT

J gene: TRBJ1-5
clone size: .
D gene: .
V gene: TRBV20-1
CDR3 length: 14
CDR3 protein: CSAGTGDSNQPQHF
CDR3 DNA: TGCAGTGCCGGGACTGGGGATAGCAATCAGCCCCAGCATTTT

J gene: TRBJ2-7
clone size: many
D gene: .
V gene: TRBV4-2
CDR3 length: 15
CDR3 protein: CASSQERGSSYEQYF
CDR3 DNA: TGTGCCAGCAGCCAAGAGCGGGGTAGCTCCTACGAGCAGTACTTC

J gene: TRBJ2-5
clone size: many
D gene: TRBD2
V gene: TRBV12-3/TRBV12-4
CDR3 length: 14
CDR3 protein: CASSFSGVQETQYF
CDR3 DNA: TGTGCCAGCAGTTTCAGCGGGGTCCAAGAGACCCAGTACTTC

J gene: TRBJ1-5
clone size: .
D gene: .
V gene: TRBV12-3/TRBV12-4
CDR3 length: 13
CDR3 protein: CASSLAAAQPQHF
CDR3 DNA: TGTGCCAGCAGTTTGGCGGCTGCTCAGCCCCAGCATTTT

J gene: TRBJ1-2
clone size: many
D gene: .
V gene: TRBV7-2
CDR3 length: 16
CDR3 protein: CASSLAGVRPNYGYTF
CDR3 DNA: TGTGCCAGCAGCTTAGCCGGGGTCAGACCTAACTATGGCTACACCTTC

J gene: TRBJ2-5
clone size: .
D gene: .
V gene: TRBV6-5
CDR3 length: 16
CDR3 protein: CASSYSMDSFQETQYF
CDR3 DNA: TGTGCCAGCAGTTACTCTATGGACAGCTTCCAAGAGACCCAGTACTTC

J gene: TRBJ1-3
clone size: .
D gene: .
V gene: TRBV20-1
CDR3 length: 13
CDR3 protein: CSLPRGPGNTIYF
CDR3 DNA: TGCAGTCTCCCTCGGGGACCTGGAAACACCATATATTTT